The 26 T cell receptor beta chains below come from one sample, sequenced in a study of graft-versus-host responses after intestinal transplantation. Assay used: immunoSEQ multiplex PCR; TCRdb lists only in-frame clones, some missing. This sample has approximately 40,000 clones; more than 80% occur once, and the top ten carry under 2.5%. The sequencing here drew on PBMCs, taken approximately 320 days after intestinal transplant. These receptors originate from a human patient who received an intestinal transplant, so some T cells may come from the graft donor.

J is TRBJ2-7 and V is TRBV6-5; 11 nucleotides align to TRBD1. The CDR3 length is 15 residues. The J segment lost 2 bases and the V segment lost 8 bases, leaving 8 bases of the junction unmatched. Germline V CDR1 and CDR2: MNHEY, SVGAGI. This chain's CDR3 is CASSPTGQGAYEQYF. In nucleotides, the CDR3 is TGTGCCAGCTCCCCGACGGGACAGGGGGCCTACGAGCAGTACTTC.

The chain joins TRBV11-2 to TRBJ1-4; TRBD1 matches at 10 bases. The CDR3 runs to 15 residues. Trimming took 2 bases from V and 8 from J; bases not matched to a gene: 5. Germline V gene sequence: CDR1 SGHAT, CDR2 FQNNGV. DNA of the CDR3: TGTGCCAGCAGCTTAATGGGGACAGGGGACGAAAAACTGTTTTTT. Protein product: CASSLMGTGDEKLFF. The full variable domain, in which reference TRBV11-2 and TRBJ1-4 provide the parts outside the CDR3, is EAGVAQSPRYKIIEKRQSVAFWCNPISGHATLYWYQQILGQGPKLLIQFQNNGVVDDSQLPKDRFSAERLKGVDSTLKIQPAKLEDSAVYLCASSLMGTGDEKLFFGSGTQLSVL.

This chain connects TRBV9 to TRBJ2-1; 7 bases match TRBD2. The germline CDR1 and CDR2 sequences are SGDLS and YYNGEE. The CDR3 has 16 amino acids. V lost 4 bases and J lost 0; bases outside the gene matches: 7. CDR3 in amino acids: CASSPRGSNSYNEQFF. CDR3 bases: TGTGCCAGCAGCCCCCGCGGGAGTAACTCCTACAATGAGCAGTTCTTC.

CDR3 nucleotide sequence: TGTGCCAGCGCCTGGGAAGAGAACACTGAAGCTTTCTTT. Amino acid sequence: CASAWEENTEAFF. The chain carries TRBV6-5 and TRBJ1-1; D is unresolved. The CDR3 loop spans 13 amino acids. CDR1 is MNHEY and CDR2 is SVGAGI in the germline V gene. The ends were cut back, 8 bases at V and 1 base at J, with 11 bases in the middle.

V usage is TRBV6-6 and J usage is TRBJ1-1; 8 bases map to TRBD1. The CDR3 contains 14 residues. V gave up 6 bases and J gave up 5 bases; unmatched junction bases: 8. Germline CDR1 and CDR2: MNHNY and SVGAGI (reference sequence). As DNA, the CDR3 is TGTGCCAGCAGCGTACAGGGGGGGAGAACTGAAGCTTTCTTT. Protein sequence: CASSVQGGRTEAFF.

In DNA form, the CDR3 reads TGCGCCAGCCACCCCCTGACGGAGCCAAATCAGCCCCAGCATTTT. This codes for CASHPLTEPNQPQHF. V and J are TRBV10-2 and TRBJ1-5; D remains unclear. The V end was cut by 8 bases, the J end by 4 bases, with 18 bases between. Germline-derived CDR1 and CDR2 are WSHSY and SAAADI. This CDR3 is 15 amino acids long.

V and J are TRBV6-1 and TRBJ1-2; D may be TRBD1 (5 bases). There are 9 residues in the CDR3. Trimming pared 6 bases from V and 10 bases from J, leaving 6 bases between. Germline values: CDR1 MNHNS, CDR2 SASEGT. CDR3 in amino acids: CASRGDYTF. CDR3 DNA sequence: TGTGCCAGCAGAGGGGACTACACCTTC.

As DNA, the CDR3 is TGCGCCAGCAGCTTGTTGGGACCGGTACAGGATACGCAGTATTTT. This translates into CASSLLGPVQDTQYF. The chain has TRBV5-1 and TRBJ2-3; either TRBD1 or TRBD2 may fit D (5 bases each). Germline lookup yields CDR1 SGHRS and CDR2 YFSETQ. V was trimmed by 1 base and J by 6 bases, leaving 15 bases between them. This CDR3 is 15 amino acids long.

The table lists this clone with a count of one. This chain uses TRBV10-3 with TRBJ1-2; 9 bases map to TRBD1. The CDR3 is 12 residues long. The germline CDR1 and CDR2 sequences are ENHRY and SYGVKD. The V segment lost 7 bases and the J segment 8 bases; nucleotides outside the gene matches: 5. This chain's CDR3 is CAIKGQGWGYTF. In nucleotides, the CDR3 is TGTGCCATCAAGGGACAGGGCTGGGGCTACACCTTC.

The V gene is TRBV4-2, the J gene TRBJ1-2, with D possibly TRBD1 on 5 matching bases. V dropped 6 bases and J dropped 7 bases, with 18 bases sitting between them. The CDR3 contains 14 residues. The germline V gene has CDR1 LGHNA and CDR2 YNFKEQ. CDR3: CASRARGDLSGYTF. CDR3 coding DNA: TGTGCCAGCAGGGCAAGAGGGGACTTAAGTGGCTACACCTTC.

CDR3 loop: CASSLGGTGGNTIYF. CDR3 DNA sequence: TGTGCCAGCAGCTTGGGGGGCACAGGGGGAAACACCATATATTTT. The gene calls are TRBV5-6 and TRBJ1-3; possible D gene TRBD1, 6 bases. CDR3 length: 15 amino acids. V gave up 0 bases and J gave up 4 bases, with 11 bases separating them. CDR1 SGHDT and CDR2 YYEEEE come from the germline V gene.

The chain is built from TRBV28 and TRBJ2-7; 8 bases fit TRBD2. V shed 2 bases and J 4 bases; nucleotides not matched to a gene: 10. The CDR3 covers 16 residues. Germline V CDR1 and CDR2: MDHEN, SYDVKM. The CDR3 sequence is CASSLREGGGPYEQYF. CDR3 nucleotides: TGTGCCAGCAGTTTACGGGAGGGCGGAGGGCCTTACGAGCAGTACTTC.

The chain uses TRBV28 and TRBJ2-3, with 10 bases identical to TRBD1. Trimming took 5 bases from V and 4 from J; bases not matched to a gene: 6. CDR3 length: 15 amino acids. CDR1 is MDHEN, CDR2 SYDVKM, per germline. The CDR3 nucleotides read TGTGCCAGCAGTCCCGGGACAGGGGAGGCAGATACGCAGTATTTT. It specifies CASSPGTGEADTQYF.

This chain joins TRBV28 and TRBJ2-7; 7 bases are shared with TRBD1. The CDR3 contains 15 residues. V lost 3 bases, J lost 2 bases, and 7 bases stayed unmatched. CDR1 and CDR2 from the germline V gene are MDHEN and SYDVKM. CDR3 sequence (DNA): TGTGCCAGCAGTTTTGGTCCAGGGACAGCCTACGAGCAGTACTTC. As protein: CASSFGPGTAYEQYF.

The chain links TRBV30 to TRBJ1-5; maybe TRBD1 (5 bases). This CDR3 is 15 amino acids long. Trimming removed 4 bases from V and 4 bases from J, with 17 bases in between. From germline, CDR1 is GTSNPN and CDR2 SVGIG (reference sequence). CDR3 sequence (DNA): TGTGCCTGGATACAAAAGGGGACGGTGAATCAGCCCCAGCATTTT. Protein: CAWIQKGTVNQPQHF.

V and J are TRBV10-3 and TRBJ2-5, with D perhaps given as TRBD1 or TRBD2 (5 bases each). The CDR3 is 14 amino acids. Germline V gene lookup returns CDR1 ENHRY and CDR2 SYGVKD. The V end lost 4 bases, the J end lost 5 bases, and 14 bases lay between the germline ends. The CDR3 DNA is TGTGCCATCAGTGTTGGCAGTGAGGGGGAGACCCAGTACTTC. This translates into CAISVGSEGETQYF.

This chain uses TRBV7-6 with TRBJ1-1; 7 bases are a match to TRBD1. This CDR3 contains 17 residues. V shed 1 base, J shed 1 base, and the junction held 9 bases outside the gene matches. Looked up from germline, CDR1 is SGHVS and CDR2 is FNYEAQ. The CDR3 DNA reads TGTGCCAGCAGCTTAGTGGAGGAAGGGGGCGGGAACACTGAAGCTTTCTTT. Encoded protein: CASSLVEEGGGNTEAFF.

This clone was seen a few times. V and J are TRBV29-1 and TRBJ2-7, with D uncertain. CDR1 is SQVTM, CDR2 ANQGSEA, per germline. CDR3 length: 12 residues. V was trimmed by 4 bases and J by 0 bases, leaving 7 bases between them. Written as DNA, the CDR3 is TGCAGCGTTGTCGCCAGCTCCTACGAGCAGTACTTC. It encodes CSVVASSYEQYF.

This clone was observed once. V is TRBV4-2 and J is TRBJ2-3; 7 nucleotides match TRBD1. In germline, CDR1 is LGHNA, CDR2 YNFKEQ. The CDR3 consists of 15 residues. V was pared by 0 bases and J by 5 bases, with 5 bases of the junction left unmatched. CDR3 DNA: TGTGCCAGCAGCCAAGATATGAGACAGGGAGATACGCAGTATTTT. Protein product: CASSQDMRQGDTQYF.

The chain links TRBV6-1 to TRBJ2-2; possibly TRBD2 for D (5 bases). The CDR3 extends over 13 amino acids. V was clipped by 3 bases and J by 3 bases, with 5 bases between them. The V gene's germline CDR1 is MNHNS and CDR2 SASEGT. CDR3 in amino acids: CASSDGDTGELFF. The CDR3 DNA reads as TGTGCCAGCAGTGACGGGGACACCGGGGAGCTGTTTTTT.

This chain connects TRBV7-9 to TRBJ2-7, with 7 positions matching TRBD2. The CDR3 runs 13 residues. Germline-derived CDR1 and CDR2 are SEHNR and FQNEAQ (reference sequence). Germline trimming cut 1 base from V and 4 bases from J; bases unmatched to any gene: 1. CDR3 nucleotides: TGTGCCAGCAGCTTAGGGGAGGGTTACGAGCAGTACTTC. Encoded protein: CASSLGEGYEQYF.

V usage is TRBV6-5 and J usage is TRBJ1-1; D is unclear. Germline values: CDR1 MNHEY, CDR2 SVGAGI. The V gene lost 0 bases and the J gene lost 3 bases, with 8 bases spanning the gap. The CDR3 length is 14 residues. The DNA of the CDR3 is TGTGCCAGCAGTTACTCGGACCGACACACTGAAGCTTTCTTT. Residues: CASSYSDRHTEAFF.

The V and J genes are TRBV4-2 and TRBJ2-1; D possibly corresponds to TRBD2 (5 bases). Per germline, CDR1 LGHNA and CDR2 YNFKEQ. The CDR3 runs 14 residues. Trimming stripped 7 bases from V and 6 bases from J, with 16 bases between. For the CDR3, the DNA is TGTGCCAGCAAGGCCGTGGGCGAGGGCAATGAGCAGTTCTTC. This sequence encodes CASKAVGEGNEQFF.

The chain has TRBV7-2 and TRBJ2-6, with D unresolved. The J call may not be correct, given that the DNA end is closer to TRBJ2-7. The CDR3 extends over 12 amino acids. Germline-derived CDR1 and CDR2 are SGHTA and FQGNSA. Written as DNA, the CDR3 is TGTGCCAGCAGCTTAGTCCACTACGAGCAGTACTTC. Translating gives CASSLVHYEQYF.

The V and J genes are TRBV9 and TRBJ1-2; possible D gene TRBD1, 6 bases. CDR1 and CDR2 (germline): SGDLS, YYNGEE. V dropped 3 bases and J dropped 0 bases, with 21 bases sitting between them. This CDR3 spans 18 amino acids. CDR3 nucleotides: TGTGCCAGCAGCGGCCCGAAACAGGGCCCGCCTTCTAACTATGGCTACACCTTC. Translating it yields CASSGPKQGPPSNYGYTF. Supplemented by reference TRBV9 and TRBJ1-2, the full variable domain reads DSGVTQTPKHLITATGQRVTLRCSPRSGDLSVYWYQQSLDQGLQFLIQYYNGEERAKGNILERFSAQQFPDLHSELNLSSLELGDSALYFCASSGPKQGPPSNYGYTFGSGTRLTVV.

The chain employs TRBV5-4 and TRBJ2-7, with no clear D. Trimming took off 3 bases at V and 6 bases at J, with 7 bases between the two ends. Germline loops: CDR1 SGHNT, CDR2 YYREEE (reference sequence). CDR3 size: 11 residues. CDR3 coding DNA: TGTGCCAGCAGCTCCACCGGCGAGCAGTACTTC. It codes for CASSSTGEQYF.